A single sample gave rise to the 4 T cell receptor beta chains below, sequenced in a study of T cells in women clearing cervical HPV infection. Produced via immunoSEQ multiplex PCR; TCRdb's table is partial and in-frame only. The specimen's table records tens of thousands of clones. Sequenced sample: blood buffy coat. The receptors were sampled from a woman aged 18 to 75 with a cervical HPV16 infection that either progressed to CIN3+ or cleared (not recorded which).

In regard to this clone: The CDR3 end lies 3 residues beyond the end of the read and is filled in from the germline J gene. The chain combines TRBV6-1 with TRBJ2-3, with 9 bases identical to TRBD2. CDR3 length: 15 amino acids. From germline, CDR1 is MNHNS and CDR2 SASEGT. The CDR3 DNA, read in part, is TGTGCCAGCAGTGGCCTAGCGGGACAACAAGAGACG. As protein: CASSGLAGQQET. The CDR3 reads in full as CASSGLAGQQETQYF.

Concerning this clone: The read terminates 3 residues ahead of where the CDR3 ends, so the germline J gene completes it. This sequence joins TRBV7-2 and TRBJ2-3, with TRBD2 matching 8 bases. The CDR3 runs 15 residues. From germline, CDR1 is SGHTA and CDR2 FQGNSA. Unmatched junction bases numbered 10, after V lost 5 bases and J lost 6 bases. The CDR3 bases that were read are TGTGCCAGCAGCCTCGGACTAGCCTCCAGGGATACG. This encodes CASSLGLASRDT. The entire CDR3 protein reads CASSLGLASRDTQYF.

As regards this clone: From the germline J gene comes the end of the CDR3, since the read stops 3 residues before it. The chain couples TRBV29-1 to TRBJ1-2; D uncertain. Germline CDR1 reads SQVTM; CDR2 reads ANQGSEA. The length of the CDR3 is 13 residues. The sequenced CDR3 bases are TGCAGCGGAGCACAGCTATTCCTTGGGGGC. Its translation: CSGAQLFLGG. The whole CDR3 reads CSGAQLFLGGYTF.

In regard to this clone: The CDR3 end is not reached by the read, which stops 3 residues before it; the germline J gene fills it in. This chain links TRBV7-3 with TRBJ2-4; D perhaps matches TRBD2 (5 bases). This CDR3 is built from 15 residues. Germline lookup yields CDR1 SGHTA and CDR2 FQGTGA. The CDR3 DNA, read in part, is TGTGCCAGCAGCCCCTCGACGGGGTCTCTCTCATTT. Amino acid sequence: CASSPSTGSLSF. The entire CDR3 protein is CASSPSTGSLSFQYF.